A selection of T cell receptor beta chains follows, all from one sample in a study of shared clonotypes between healthy human individuals. Only in-frame clones appear in the TCRdb table, and some are missing; sequencing was by immunoSEQ multiplex PCR. The sample lists 2.5 million or so clones; around nine tenths were seen once. The sequenced material came from naive CD4+ T cells sorted from blood. The receptors derive from a man aged 18 to 30 in good health. Both conserved end residues are part of each CDR3. D genes are given only for firm matches. Clone size is stated in some rows and not others, as once, few, many or a class when expanded.

clone_size	v_call	j_call	d_call	cdr3_nt	cdr3_aa
.	TRBV6-5	TRBJ2-5	TRBD1	TGTGCCAGCAGTTACAGACAGGGCAGAGAGACCCAGTACTTC	CASSYRQGRETQYF
.	TRBV27	TRBJ1-4	.	TGTGCCAGCAGTTTGTCTGGCAGCGAAAAACTGTTTTTT	CASSLSGSEKLFF
.	TRBV7-8	TRBJ2-1	.	TGTGCCAGCAGCCCCCACCCGAAGTCGAGCGCCTACAATGAGCAGTTCTTC	CASSPHPKSSAYNEQFF
.	TRBV2	TRBJ2-1	TRBD2	TGTGCCAGCAGTGAAAGGACTAGCGGGAGGCCAAGTTTGGGCAATGAGCAGTTCTTC	CASSERTSGRPSLGNEQFF
.	TRBV6-1	TRBJ1-2	.	TGTGCCAGCAGTGAAGCGAACGGCCCCTATGGCTACACCTTC	CASSEANGPYGYTF
.	TRBV7-9	TRBJ1-5	.	TGTGCCAGCAGCTTAGACAGTTATCAGCCCCAGCATTTT	CASSLDSYQPQHF
.	TRBV18	TRBJ2-7	TRBD1	TGTGCCAGCTCAGCCGAACAGGGGGCCTACGAGCAGTACTTC	CASSAEQGAYEQYF
.	TRBV19	TRBJ1-1	.	TGTGCCAGTAGTTCCCCGGTCGGGCGGCAAGAAGCTTTCTTT	CASSSPVGRQEAFF
.	TRBV14	TRBJ2-2	.	TGTGCCAGCAGCCAAGATGTATCCGGGGAGCTGTTTTTT	CASSQDVSGELFF
.	TRBV5-1	TRBJ2-2	.	TGCGCCAGCAGCTTGGAGACACCCGGCACCGGGGAGCTGTTTTTT	CASSLETPGTGELFF
.	TRBV5-1	TRBJ1-1	.	TGCGCCAGCAGCGGGAGGACCGGGGCCTTGAACACTGAAGCTTTCTTT	CASSGRTGALNTEAFF
.	TRBV11-2	TRBJ2-2	.	TGTGCCAGCAGCCCATCGACCACCGGGGAGCTGTTTTTT	CASSPSTTGELFF
.	TRBV27	TRBJ2-3	.	TGTGCCAGCAGTTTATTTAGGACAAGCACAGATACGCAGTATTTT	CASSLFRTSTDTQYF
once	TRBV28	TRBJ1-3	.	TGTGCCAGCAGTGAAGTACAACGTGGAAACACCATATATTTT	CASSEVQRGNTIYF
.	TRBV5-4	TRBJ2-7	TRBD2	TGTGCCAGCAGCCTTGGGACTAGCGGGAGCTCCTACGAGCAGTACTTC	CASSLGTSGSSYEQYF
.	TRBV7-6	TRBJ2-4	TRBD1	TGTGCCAGCAGCTTTCAATCGGGACAGGGAAAAAACATTCAGTACTTC	CASSFQSGQGKNIQYF
.	TRBV10-3	TRBJ1-4	.	TGTGCCATCAGCCCCTCGACCGCAGGAAGTGAAAAACTGTTTTTT	CAISPSTAGSEKLFF
.	TRBV5-3	TRBJ1-1	TRBD1	TGTGCCAGAAGCTCTAATATAGACAGGAGCCCTCAGGGGGGTGAGAACACTGAAGCTTTCTTT	CARSSNIDRSPQGGENTEAFF
.	TRBV10-3	TRBJ2-5	.	TGTGCCATCAGTGTTGGACAAGGAGAGACCCAGTACTTC	CAISVGQGETQYF
.	TRBV9	TRBJ1-4	.	TGTGCCAGCAGCCGGGGGGTATCGGATGAAAAACTGTTTTTT	CASSRGVSDEKLFF
.	TRBV6-5	TRBJ2-7	.	TGTGCCAGCAACGCACAGGGTAATAGGAACGAGCAGTACTTC	CASNAQGNRNEQYF
.	TRBV4-1	TRBJ2-7	TRBD1	TGCGCCAGCAGCCGAGACGGACAGGGATTGGACTACGAGCAGTACTTC	CASSRDGQGLDYEQYF
once	TRBV7-2	TRBJ2-4	.	TGTGCCAGCAGCTTTTCAGGCCGATCCAGTGGTGTCAACATTCAGTACTTC	CASSFSGRSSGVNIQYF
.	TRBV19	TRBJ1-1	.	TGTGCCAGTAGCCTCATGGGGGGTGCGGACACTGAAGCTTTCTTT	CASSLMGGADTEAFF